Presented here are 9 T cell receptor beta chains from one specimen sequenced in a study of blood T cell repertoires in COVID-19. The method was immunoSEQ multiplex PCR; TCRdb's version includes in-frame clones alone and lacks a portion of them. Among 360,000 or so clones listed, approximately 89% were seen once. Specimen: peripheral blood. All receptors come from an older woman with COVID-19, enrolled during active disease.

This chain connects TRBV6-5 to TRBJ1-6; TRBD1 agrees at 9 bases. CDR3 length: 15 amino acids. The junction had 10 bases not matched to a gene; V was cut back by 5 bases and J by 11 bases. Germline loops: CDR1 MNHEY, CDR2 SVGAGI. The CDR3 DNA follows: TGTGCCAGCAGTCGAACCAGGACAGGGGTGCCACCCCTCCACTTT. Protein product: CASSRTRTGVPPLHF.

V is TRBV7-2 and J is TRBJ1-6, with D hard to call. Trimming stripped 3 bases from V and 7 bases from J, with 10 bases between. Germline V gene sequence: CDR1 SGHTA, CDR2 FQGNSA. This CDR3 spans 14 amino acids. The CDR3: CASSFSQNNSPLHF. The CDR3 nucleotides read TGTGCCAGCAGCTTCTCACAGAACAATTCACCCCTCCACTTT.

This chain joins TRBV27 and TRBJ2-3; 8 nucleotides agree with TRBD1. The CDR3 consists of 13 residues. With 7 bases clipped from V and 3 bases from J, the junction kept 3 bases outside the gene matches. Germline values: CDR1 MNHEY, CDR2 SMNVEV (reference sequence). In DNA form, the CDR3 reads TGTGCCAGCACCAGACAGGGGACAGATACGCAGTATTTT. The encoded protein is CASTRQGTDTQYF.

This sequence joins TRBV5-1 and TRBJ1-1, with D possibly TRBD1 on 6 matching bases. This CDR3 region has 15 residues. Germline CDR1 SGHRS, CDR2 YFSETQ. V lost 4 bases, J lost 0 bases, and 13 bases lay in between. CDR3 DNA sequence: TGCGCCAGCAGCCCCTTCGGACAGATGAACACTGAAGCTTTCTTT. Protein sequence: CASSPFGQMNTEAFF.

The V and J genes are TRBV6-5 and TRBJ1-5, with 9 nucleotides matching TRBD1. There are 15 residues in the CDR3. V gave up 6 bases and J gave up 3 bases; unmatched junction bases: 6. Per the germline V gene, CDR1 is MNHEY and CDR2 is SVGAGI. Here the CDR3 DNA reads TGTGCCAGCAGGGGGGGACAGGGCTACAATCAGCCCCAGCATTTT. The encoded protein is CASRGGQGYNQPQHF.

The gene calls are TRBV9 and TRBJ1-1; 10 positions match TRBD1. The CDR3 covers 13 residues. Germline V gene data show CDR1 as SGDLS and CDR2 as YYNGEE. The trim removed 3 bases at V and 4 bases at J, leaving 0 bases unmatched. DNA for the CDR3: TGTGCCAGCAGCGGGGACAGGGGCACTGAAGCTTTCTTT. Translated: CASSGDRGTEAFF.

This chain links TRBV7-3 with TRBJ1-5; TRBD1 aligns across 7 bases. Losses at the gene ends were 6 bases for V and 5 bases for J; bases not matched to a gene: 10. Germline V CDR1 and CDR2: SGHTA, FQGTGA. The CDR3 totals 15 residues. CDR3 in DNA: TGTGCCAGCAGGGGGGGACAGAGATTAGATCAGCCCCAGCATTTT. This codes for CASRGGQRLDQPQHF.

This rearrangement joins TRBV28 to TRBJ2-2, with D perhaps matching TRBD2 (6 bases). V lost 1 base to trimming and J lost 1 base, with 10 bases between them. The CDR3 consists of 16 residues. CDR1 MDHEN and CDR2 SYDVKM come from the germline V gene. CDR3 nucleotides: TGTGCCAGCAGTTTATTAGGCGGGATGAACACCGGGGAGCTGTTTTTT. It yields the protein CASSLLGGMNTGELFF.

In this sample, this clone turned up a few times. The V call is TRBV3-1 (or the pseudogene TRBV3-2), the J call TRBJ1-3; tentative D call: TRBD1 (5 bases). The length of the CDR3 is 12 residues. Germline lookup yields CDR1 LGHDT and CDR2 YNNKEL (reference sequence). Deletions cut 4 bases from V and 9 bases from J, with 10 bases between. The CDR3: CASSRGGSTIYF. CDR3 bases: TGTGCCAGCAGCCGGGGGGGTAGCACCATATATTTT.